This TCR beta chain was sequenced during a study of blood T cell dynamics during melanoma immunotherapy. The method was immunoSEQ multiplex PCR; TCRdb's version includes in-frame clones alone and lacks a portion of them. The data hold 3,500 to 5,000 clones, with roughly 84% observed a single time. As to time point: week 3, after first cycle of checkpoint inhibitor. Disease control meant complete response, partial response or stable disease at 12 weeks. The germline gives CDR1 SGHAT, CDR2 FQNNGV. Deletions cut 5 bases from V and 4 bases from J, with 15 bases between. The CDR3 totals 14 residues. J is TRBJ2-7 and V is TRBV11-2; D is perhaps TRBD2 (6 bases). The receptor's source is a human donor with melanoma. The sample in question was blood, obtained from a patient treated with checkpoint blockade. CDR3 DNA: TGTGCCAGCAGCGGCGGGACGGGGTTATACGAGCAGTACTTC. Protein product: CASSGGTGLYEQYF.